Given below is one T cell receptor beta chain in context. Antigen: not known. One entry per CDR3 protein results from TCRdb running MiXCR on the 5' RACE reads. The sample shows 40,000 to 45,000 distinct CDR3 sequences, more than 9% of them seen only once. This sample was included in a study of T-cell memory formation after mild COVID-19. Findings of the study overall: Of the contracting clones, CD4+ ones lay mainly in CM and EM, and CD8+ ones in EMRA.

The sequence was obtained from an adult woman who had mild COVID-19 (a few samples of this study predate the infection). Cell type and time point are not known. Sequenced sample: PBMCs or a T cell subset sorted from them (not recorded which).

The CDR3 DNA is TGTGCCAGCAGTTACAGGGGGACCAGCTACGAGCAGTACTTC. Translation: CASSYRGTSYEQYF. This chain links TRBV6-5 with TRBJ2-7; maybe TRBD1 (6 bases). CDR1 MNHEY and CDR2 SVGAGI come from the germline V gene. Trimming stripped 2 bases from V and 3 bases from J, with 11 bases between. The CDR3 runs 14 residues.